The 30 T cell receptor beta chains reported below all come from one sample, sequenced in a study of CD8+ T cells in alopecia areata (dated 2018 in TCRdb). Library construction relied on the immunoSEQ multiplex PCR assay. For TCR sequencing, RNA was extracted from every sample and reverse transcribed into cDNA to serve as template. This is the immuneACCESS table as TCRdb keeps it, with only in-frame sequences that have V and J called. A part of the clones is gone; compared with another copy, unresolved V genes explain less than half, and the rest is unexplained. The sample data list fewer than 110,000 clones, and over 80% of these were observed just once. The ten largest clones represent over 20% of the sample. This sample's time point label indicates: around 22 weeks on oral tofacitinib. The sample's treatment or condition label, in plain terms: oral pan-JAK inhibitor, 5-10 mg twice daily. Sequenced here: CD8+ T cells sorted from blood, sampled at week 24, from a patient treated with tofacitinib. The receptor set was obtained from a human donor with alopecia areata.

The CDR3, as DNA: TGTGCCAGCAGCTTAGAGGGCGTCCACAATGAGCAGTTCTTC. The encoded protein is CASSLEGVHNEQFF. This chain uses TRBV7-9 with TRBJ2-1, with D hard to call. Germline V gives CDR1 SEHNR, CDR2 FQNEAQ (reference sequence). The CDR3 contains 14 residues. V was clipped by 1 base and J by 5 bases, with 9 bases between them.

The rearrangement joins TRBV27 to TRBJ2-2, with a weak D call TRBD2 (7 bases). This CDR3 region has 19 residues. Trimming left V 0 bases short and J 4 bases short, with 21 bases between. Looked up from germline, CDR1 is MNHEY and CDR2 is SMNVEV (reference sequence). The CDR3 loop reads CASSLSIVRGGAATGELFF. In DNA, the CDR3 is TGTGCCAGCAGTTTATCGATTGTAAGGGGGGGCGCGGCCACCGGGGAGCTGTTTTTT.

This clone turned up a few times. This chain links TRBV27 with TRBJ2-1, with D possibly matching TRBD1 (5 bases). Germline V gene lookup returns CDR1 MNHEY and CDR2 SMNVEV (reference sequence). The CDR3 consists of 16 residues. Trimming took off 3 bases at V and 8 bases at J, with 20 bases between the two ends. The CDR3 DNA reads TGTGCCAGCAGTTTCGTTGGGGCGTCGCCATACGATGAGCAGTTCTTC. Its protein is CASSFVGASPYDEQFF.

The genes are TRBV4-1 and TRBJ2-7, with 7 positions matching TRBD1. V was clipped by 1 base and J by 5 bases; unmatched bases: 14. Germline CDR1 MGHRA, CDR2 YSYEKL. There are 17 residues in the CDR3. This CDR3 reads CASSQVMLRDRVDEQYF. In DNA form, the CDR3 reads TGCGCCAGCAGCCAAGTAATGCTCCGAGACAGGGTCGACGAGCAGTACTTC.

The chain couples TRBV5-1 to TRBJ2-7, with 8 nucleotides matching TRBD1. The CDR3 extends over 14 amino acids. The V gene's germline CDR1 is SGHRS and CDR2 YFSETQ. V was clipped by 0 bases and J by 5 bases; unmatched bases: 4. The CDR3 bases are TGCGCCAGCAGCTTGGGACAGGGGTCCAACGAGCAGTACTTC. Amino acids: CASSLGQGSNEQYF.

The chain combines TRBV14 with TRBJ2-6; D call uncertain. Germline V gives CDR1 SGHDN, CDR2 FVKESK. Trimming shortened V by 4 bases and J by 7 bases, and 11 bases separated the two germline ends. CDR3 length: 14 amino acids. In DNA, the CDR3 is TGTGCCAGCAGCCCCCACCTCAGTGCCAACGTCCTGACTTTC. This codes for CASSPHLSANVLTF.

This clone turned up a few times. The chain uses TRBV11-2 and TRBJ1-1; weak D call: TRBD1 (6 bases). The V gene's germline CDR1 is SGHAT and CDR2 FQNNGV. The CDR3 is made up of 14 amino acids. Trimming left V 0 bases short and J 4 bases short, with 9 bases between. The CDR3 DNA reads as TGTGCCAGCAGCTTAGAAGGGGGACTCACTGAAGCTTTCTTT. Translation gives CASSLEGGLTEAFF.

This clone was detected only once. The rearrangement uses TRBV25-1 and TRBJ2-3; no reliable D call. The CDR3 sequence is 12 residues long. V lost 4 bases and J 3 bases, leaving 5 bases between the germline ends. CDR1 is MGHDK, CDR2 SYGVNS, per germline. CDR3 in amino acids: CASSVLTDTQYF. DNA of the CDR3: TGTGCCAGCAGTGTCCTTACAGATACGCAGTATTTT. Using reference TRBV25-1 and TRBJ2-3 for the parts outside the CDR3, the full variable domain is EADIYQTPRYLVIGTGKKITLECSQTMGHDKMYWYQQDPGMELHLIHYSYGVNSTEKGDLSSESTVSRIRTEHFPLTLESARPSHTSQYLCASSVLTDTQYFGPGTRLTVL.

The chain carries TRBV5-6 and TRBJ1-5; TRBD1 matches 7 bases. Germline loops: CDR1 SGHDT, CDR2 YYEEEE. Trimming removed 0 bases from V and 1 base from J; junction bases left unmatched: 1. There are 15 residues in the CDR3. CDR3 in amino acids: CASSLGQGSNQPQHF. The DNA of the CDR3 is TGTGCCAGCAGCTTGGGACAGGGAAGCAATCAGCCCCAGCATTTT.

V usage is TRBV5-4 and J usage is TRBJ2-1; no clear D. The CDR3 runs 12 residues. V gave up 3 bases and J gave up 6 bases, with 7 bases separating them. Germline loops: CDR1 SGHNT, CDR2 YYREEE (reference sequence). The CDR3 bases are TGTGCCAGCAGCTCTAATCTCAATGAGCAGTTCTTC. This encodes CASSSNLNEQFF.

The chain has TRBV5-1 and TRBJ2-6; the D gene could be TRBD1 or TRBD2 (5 bases each). Germline CDR1 and CDR2: SGHRS and YFSETQ. CDR3 length: 16 amino acids. Trimming took 0 bases from V and 4 from J, leaving 11 bases between them. The CDR3 sequence: CASSLARGAGANVLTF. CDR3 nucleotides: TGCGCCAGCAGCTTGGCCCGAGGGGCAGGGGCCAACGTCCTGACTTTC.

This clone appeared many times. The rearrangement links TRBV27 to TRBJ1-5; a possible D gene is TRBD1 (5 bases). V lost 6 bases to trimming and J lost 3 bases, with 12 bases between them. Germline V CDR1 and CDR2: MNHEY, SMNVEV (reference sequence). This CDR3 comprises 14 residues. The DNA for the CDR3 is TGTGCCAGCAGGGACCAGGGAAACAATCAGCCCCAGCATTTT. This encodes CASRDQGNNQPQHF.

The rearrangement joins TRBV29-1 to TRBJ1-2, with D possibly being TRBD1 (6 bases). From germline, CDR1 is SQVTM and CDR2 ANQGSEA. The CDR3 spans 15 residues. With 3 bases removed from V and 0 bases from J, the gap between germline ends came to 14 bases. CDR3 region: CSVDTQTGSNYGYTF. CDR3 coding DNA: TGCAGCGTTGACACCCAGACAGGATCTAACTATGGCTACACCTTC. Full variable domain (rest looked up from reference TRBV29-1 and TRBJ1-2): SAVISQKPSRDICQRGTSLTIQCQVDSQVTMMFWYRQQPGQSLTLIATANQGSEATYESGFVIDKFPISRPNLTFSTLTVSNMSPEDSSIYLCSVDTQTGSNYGYTFGSGTRLTVV.

The J gene is TRBJ2-3, the V gene TRBV6-6; D is uncertain. This CDR3 is 13 amino acids long. Trimming pared 2 bases from V and 6 bases from J, leaving 9 bases between. CDR1 and CDR2 (germline): MNHNY, SVGAGI (reference sequence). This CDR3 is CASSYTHGDTQYF. CDR3 in DNA: TGTGCCAGCAGTTACACCCACGGGGATACGCAGTATTTT.

The chain recombines TRBV7-6 with TRBJ1-3; D is perhaps TRBD1 (6 bases). Per germline, CDR1 SGHVS and CDR2 FNYEAQ. CDR3 size: 17 residues. V was trimmed by 5 bases and J by 0 bases, leaving 17 bases between them. This CDR3 reads CASSDPGTPYSGNTIYF. The CDR3 DNA sequence: TGTGCCAGCAGCGATCCCGGGACACCTTACTCTGGAAACACCATATATTTT.

The genes are TRBV15 and TRBJ2-1; 7 bases map to TRBD1. This CDR3 region has 16 residues. Germline values: CDR1 LNHNV, CDR2 YYDKDF (reference sequence). V dropped 0 bases and J dropped 7; count of bases not matched to a gene: 9. The CDR3 DNA reads as TGTGCCACCAGCAGAGATCGGGACAGTGGGCCTAATGAGCAGTTCTTC. Its translation is CATSRDRDSGPNEQFF.

This sequence joins TRBV19 and TRBJ2-1; TRBD2 might be the D (5 bases). CDR3 size: 15 residues. CDR1 is LNHDA and CDR2 is SQIVND in the germline V gene (reference sequence). V was cut by 4 bases and J by 5 bases, with 15 bases left in between. Here the CDR3 reads CASSSERGPNNEQFF. The CDR3 region has the DNA TGTGCCAGTAGTAGTGAACGCGGGCCCAACAATGAGCAGTTCTTC.

The chain has TRBV27 and TRBJ2-7; TRBD2 agrees at 7 bases. This CDR3 has 14 residues. The J segment lost 4 bases and the V segment lost 4 bases, leaving 7 bases of the junction unmatched. Per the germline V gene, CDR1 is MNHEY and CDR2 is SMNVEV (reference sequence). For the CDR3, the DNA is TGTGCCAGCAGTTGGAGACTAGCAGATTACGAGCAGTACTTC. Translating it yields CASSWRLADYEQYF.

The chain joins TRBV7-9 to TRBJ2-7; 7 nucleotides line up with TRBD1. CDR1 is SEHNR and CDR2 is FQNEAQ in the germline V gene (reference sequence). V lost 0 bases to trimming and J lost 0 bases; unmatched junction nucleotides: 2. This CDR3 is 15 amino acids long. This chain's CDR3 is CASSLAQGISYEQYF. The CDR3 region has the DNA TGTGCCAGCAGCTTAGCACAGGGGATCTCCTACGAGCAGTACTTC.

V is TRBV27 and J is TRBJ2-5; 12 bases match TRBD2. This CDR3 has 15 residues. The germline gives CDR1 MNHEY, CDR2 SMNVEV (reference sequence). V was pared by 3 bases and J by 4 bases, with 3 bases of the junction left unmatched. This CDR3 is CASSFRTSGVETQYF. CDR3 DNA sequence: TGTGCCAGCAGTTTCCGGACTAGCGGGGTAGAGACCCAGTACTTC.

This chain connects TRBV11-2 to TRBJ2-3; 13 bases line up with TRBD2. Looked up from germline, CDR1 is SGHAT and CDR2 is FQNNGV. V dropped 5 bases and J dropped 2; count of bases not matched to a gene: 7. CDR3 length: 17 amino acids. This CDR3 is CASSPEGTSGATDTQYF. The CDR3 nucleotides read TGTGCCAGCAGCCCCGAGGGGACTAGCGGGGCCACAGATACGCAGTATTTT.

V is TRBV19 and J is TRBJ1-1; 10 nucleotides align to TRBD1. Germline CDR1 reads LNHDA; CDR2 reads SQIVND (reference sequence). Trimming at V came to 3 bases and at J to 5 bases, leaving 6 bases not matched to a gene. This CDR3 spans 15 amino acids. CDR3 region: CASSIGTGVGTEAFF. The CDR3 DNA sequence: TGTGCCAGTAGTATTGGGACAGGGGTAGGGACTGAAGCTTTCTTT.

The V call is TRBV7-2, the J call TRBJ2-1; possible D gene TRBD2, 6 bases. Trimming pared 0 bases from V and 0 bases from J, leaving 12 bases between. From germline, CDR1 is SGHTA and CDR2 FQGNSA. CDR3 size: 17 residues. For the CDR3, the DNA is TGTGCCAGCAGCTTAGCGATACGGGGGAGCTCCTACAATGAGCAGTTCTTC. Amino acids: CASSLAIRGSSYNEQFF. Combining the CDR3 with reference TRBV7-2 and TRBJ2-1 gives the whole variable domain GAGVSQSPSNKVTEKGKDVELRCDPISGHTALYWYRQSLGQGLEFLIYFQGNSAPDKSGLPSDRFSAERTGGSVSTLTIQRTQQEDSAVYLCASSLAIRGSSYNEQFFGPGTRLTVL.

The chain uses TRBV6-5 and TRBJ2-1, with TRBD1 matching 11 bases. Per germline, CDR1 MNHEY and CDR2 SVGAGI. The CDR3 loop spans 15 amino acids. V trimming: 0 bases; J trimming: 9 bases; junction bases outside the gene matches: 4. As DNA, the CDR3 is TGTGCCAGCAGTTACTCAAGGACAGGGGGCCCTGAGCAGTTCTTC. It translates to CASSYSRTGGPEQFF.

This clone was seen only once. This chain connects TRBV5-6 to TRBJ2-1, with a tentative D call TRBD1 (7 bases). Trimming stripped 0 bases from V and 5 bases from J, with 18 bases between. This CDR3 spans 17 amino acids. Germline-derived CDR1 and CDR2 are SGHDT and YYEEEE. CDR3 nucleotides: TGTGCCAGCAGCTTGGACCCAGGGGGAGGTCCTGACAATGAGCAGTTCTTC. This sequence encodes CASSLDPGGGPDNEQFF.

This clone occurred once. This rearrangement joins TRBV4-2 to TRBJ2-5; TRBD2 matches at 9 bases. The CDR3 contains 15 residues. Unmatched junction bases numbered 9, after V lost 5 bases and J lost 5 bases. Germline assignment: CDR1 LGHNA and CDR2 YNFKEQ. CDR3 bases: TGTGCCAGCAGCTCCCCCCCTAGCGGGGATGAGACCCAGTACTTC. It specifies CASSSPPSGDETQYF.

In this sample, this clone turned up once. The gene calls are TRBV27 and TRBJ2-1, with D possibly matching TRBD2 (6 bases). In germline, CDR1 is MNHEY, CDR2 SMNVEV (reference sequence). This CDR3 is built from 15 residues. V shed 4 bases and J shed 8 bases, with 18 bases lying between them. CDR3 DNA sequence: TGTGCCAGCAGTTGGTCCGGGAGCCCTAGGGATGAGCAGTTCTTC. This encodes CASSWSGSPRDEQFF.

The chain couples TRBV29-1 to TRBJ1-6, with D possibly being TRBD1 (6 bases). Trimming cost V 2 bases and J 8 bases, with 16 bases left between them. The CDR3 loop spans 15 amino acids. CDR1 SQVTM and CDR2 ANQGSEA come from the germline V gene. CDR3 sequence: CSVELTGYSHSPLHF. In DNA form, the CDR3 reads TGCAGCGTTGAACTGACAGGATACAGCCATTCACCCCTCCACTTT.

The V gene is TRBV2, the J gene TRBJ2-5; 9 bases align to TRBD2. The CDR3 runs to 14 residues. The ends lost 8 bases at V and 1 base at J; junction bases unmatched: 5. The germline gives CDR1 SNHLY, CDR2 FYNNEI. CDR3 protein: CASHKRGAQETQYF. CDR3 coding DNA: TGTGCCAGCCATAAGCGGGGGGCCCAAGAGACCCAGTACTTC.

The chain links TRBV6-5 to TRBJ2-5; 7 bases match TRBD1. The CDR3 covers 16 residues. CDR1 and CDR2 from the germline V gene are MNHEY and SVGAGI. V lost 3 bases, J lost 7 bases, and 14 bases stayed unmatched. The chain's CDR3 is CASSYSTGRQFGTQYF. The DNA for the CDR3 is TGTGCCAGCAGTTATTCGACAGGGCGCCAATTTGGGACCCAGTACTTC.